These 5 T cell receptor beta chains were all obtained from the same sample, sequenced in a study of OX40 agonist ivuxolimab in advanced cancers. The library was obtained by the immunoSEQ multiplex PCR assay. In its TCRdb copy, this immuneACCESS table keeps in-frame sequences only and misses some clones. Where compared with another copy, unresolved V genes explain less than half of these, and the others have no known cause. Recorded for this sample are about 53,000 clones; around nine tenths of them occurred a single time. The top ten clonotypes cover approximately 1.5% of the sample. The sequences come from CD4+ or CD8+ T cells sorted from blood, collected in a trial of the OX40 agonist ivuxolimab. These receptors were taken from an adult with an advanced solid tumor such as melanoma, head and neck, liver or kidney cancer.

J is TRBJ1-4 and V is TRBV19, with a tentative D call TRBD1 (5 bases). V lost 7 bases and J lost 0, with 21 bases in between. CDR3 length equals 18 residues. Germline CDR1 and CDR2: LNHDA and SQIVND (reference sequence). CDR3 sequence: CASTPGARDGATNEKLFF. CDR3 DNA: TGTGCCAGTACCCCCGGCGCCCGGGACGGAGCAACTAATGAAAAACTGTTTTTT.

The chain employs TRBV6-1 and TRBJ2-7, with 9 positions matching TRBD1. CDR1 MNHNS and CDR2 SASEGT come from the germline V gene. Trimming took 5 bases from V and 7 from J; bases not matched to a gene: 9. The CDR3 is made up of 14 amino acids. The CDR3 loop reads CASSSGQGRVEQYF. In DNA, the CDR3 is TGTGCCAGCAGTTCGGGACAGGGCAGGGTTGAGCAGTACTTC.

The chain employs TRBV7-9 and TRBJ1-1; D gene ambiguous. CDR1 is SEHNR and CDR2 is FQNEAQ in the germline V gene (reference sequence). The CDR3 is 14 amino acids. V lost 6 bases, J lost 6 bases, and 17 bases lay in between. This CDR3 reads CASRPTSGGAEAFF. DNA for the CDR3: TGTGCCAGCAGACCAACCTCCGGAGGCGCTGAAGCTTTCTTT.

The chain links TRBV10-3 to TRBJ1-2; D call uncertain. Trimming removed 4 bases from V and 8 bases from J, with 11 bases in between. This CDR3 is built from 12 residues. Germline assignment: CDR1 ENHRY and CDR2 SYGVKD. DNA of the CDR3: TGTGCCATCAGTGCCCGGGAGGGCGGCTACACCTTC. Translating it yields CAISAREGGYTF.

The chain joins TRBV19 to TRBJ2-3; TRBD1 aligns across 7 bases. The CDR3 spans 15 residues. Germline loops: CDR1 LNHDA, CDR2 SQIVND (reference sequence). V shed 6 bases, J shed 4 bases, and the junction held 10 bases outside the gene matches. The CDR3 reads CASRSAGQAADTQYF. The CDR3 region has the DNA TGTGCCAGTAGATCTGCTGGACAGGCGGCAGATACGCAGTATTTT.